This T cell receptor beta chain was retrieved from a study of T cell repertoires in cytomegalovirus infection. Overall study: Researchers turned to recently identified HLA-C-restricted CMV epitopes as well as well-studied HLA-B-restricted ones. Public TCR beta signatures marked donors with CMV infection and the matching HLA.

TCRdb called the reads again in MiXCR, with one record for every CDR3 protein. The sample has 650,000 to 900,000 distinct CDR3 sequences, approximately 32% seen once. Study-wide results and limits: The ex vivo response was dominated by HLA-C-restricted CMV-specific TCR beta clonotypes.

In regard to this clonotype: Its antigen is unidentified.

Trimming left V 1 base short and J 5 bases short, with 7 bases between. Germline values: CDR1 MGHRA, CDR2 YSYEKL. The CDR3 totals 13 residues. The material sequenced was cultured CD8+ T cells from PBMCs, taken from culture after CMV antigen stimulation. This rearrangement joins TRBV4-1 to TRBJ2-3; D call uncertain. This clonotype originated in a human donor in good health (CMV status not recorded). Some clones in this sample may be carry-over from other donors' samples. Here the CDR3 reads CASSQGLGDTQYF. CDR3 bases: TGCGCCAGCAGCCAAGGCTTGGGAGATACGCAGTATTTT.